This T cell receptor beta chain was recorded in a study of cytomegalovirus exposure and HLA in healthy donors listed by TCRdb under 2017. In terms of the full investigation: According to a later analysis, the roughly 130 validation repertoires were produced on the same platform as the 666 repertoires of the first cohort. In addition to the first cohort of 666 subjects, a separate validation cohort of over 90 different subjects was used. The study aimed to test whether signatures of past pathogen exposure could be identified by cataloging public T cell receptors. High-throughput TCR immunosequencing, statistical association of individual TCRs with disease status, and machine learning were combined to predict cytomegalovirus infection status.

The junction shows trimming of 0 bases on V and 1 base on J, plus 16 bases between the germline ends. The CDR3, cysteine through phenylalanine, is 17 amino acids long. Only CDR3 DNA remains: 51 bases, in frame from the first base. CDR1 and CDR2 are drawn from the germline V gene: SGHRS, YFSETQ. The library came from the immunoSEQ multiplex PCR assay. The study's own analysis went as follows. A statistical classification framework was built to diagnose cytomegalovirus status from the catalog of TCR beta chain sequences. Not all clones reach the TCRdb copy of this immuneACCESS table, which keeps in-frame sequences only. Checked studies attribute under half of the gap to unresolved V genes and leave the rest unexplained. V and J calls and clone size are given by that table; D and trimming were obtained from the DNA. The sample profile shows over 250,000 clones; 80% to 90% of them were found once. The ten largest clones represent more than 0.8% of the sample.

General findings and caveats noted by the study authors: In both the original and validation cohorts, the classifier was reported to diagnose cytomegalovirus status with high specificity and sensitivity. While some public TCRs were present in many individuals, most TCR sequences turned up only very rarely across donors. Subsequent analysis determined that TCRs grouped into clusters in the first cohort also showed a tendency toward co-occurrence across the 120 validation repertoires, and 85% to 95% of cluster scores exceeded 0. In vitro tests confirmed that a few of the cytomegalovirus-associated TCR beta chains recognize cytomegalovirus antigens. A later analysis had no HLA typing for the validation cohort, so co-occurrence there was scored across all 130 or so repertoires. According to the authors, the approach could potentially be generalized to other disease states and immunological phenotypes. A total of about 150 TCR beta chains were listed by the study as associated with cytomegalovirus.

About this clone itself: Its antigen remains unidentified. No base quality information exists; no much larger clone differs at one position.

The donors were included in the validation cohort of roughly 130 subjects, a group kept apart from the roughly 670-subject first cohort. This TCR was recovered from a woman aged 18-30 years in good health and CMV-seronegative. The chain joins TRBV5-1 to TRBJ1-1; no D segment can be confidently identified. The source material was PBMCs. At the DNA level, the sequence is TGCGCCAGCAGCTTGGAAATTAGGTGGGCGCCGAACACTGAAGCTTTCTTT. This sequence encodes CASSLEIRWAPNTEAFF. The CDR3 plus the reference TRBV5-1 and TRBJ1-1 genes for the other parts give the full variable domain: KAGVTQTPRYLIKTRGQQVTLSCSPISGHRSVSWYQQTPGQGLQFLFEYFSETQRNKGNFPGRFSGRQFSNSRSEMNVSTLELGDSALYLCASSLEIRWAPNTEAFFGQGTRLTVV.